This T cell receptor beta chain was identified during a study of HIV-infected patients and healthy controls. TCRdb re-called the 5' RACE reads with MiXCR, one entry per CDR3 protein. This table has roughly 68,000 distinct CDR3 sequences, approximately 21% appearing once. Trimming removed 2 bases at V and 2 bases at J, with 13 bases between. The CDR3 has 16 amino acids. CDR1 is LNHDA and CDR2 is SQIVND in the germline V gene (reference sequence). The rearrangement uses TRBV19 and TRBJ1-5; tentative D call: TRBD1 (5 bases). The receptor comes from a human donor in good health. Sequencing was performed on CD4+ T cells from blood. The CDR3: CASSILAGKGNQPQHF. CDR3 coding DNA: TGTGCCAGTAGTATATTGGCAGGGAAGGGCAATCAGCCCCAGCATTTT.